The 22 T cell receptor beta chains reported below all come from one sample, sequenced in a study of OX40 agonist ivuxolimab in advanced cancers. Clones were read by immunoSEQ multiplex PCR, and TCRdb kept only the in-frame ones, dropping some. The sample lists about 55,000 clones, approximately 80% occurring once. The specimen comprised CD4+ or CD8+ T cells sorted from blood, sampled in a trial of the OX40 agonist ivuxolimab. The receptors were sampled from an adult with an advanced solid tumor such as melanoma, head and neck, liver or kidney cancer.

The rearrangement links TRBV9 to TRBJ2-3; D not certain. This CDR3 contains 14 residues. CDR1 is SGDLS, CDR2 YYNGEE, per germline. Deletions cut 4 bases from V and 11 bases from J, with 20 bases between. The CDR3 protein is CASSPGPRQEEQYF. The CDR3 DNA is TGTGCCAGCAGCCCAGGACCCCGGCAGGAAGAGCAGTATTTT.

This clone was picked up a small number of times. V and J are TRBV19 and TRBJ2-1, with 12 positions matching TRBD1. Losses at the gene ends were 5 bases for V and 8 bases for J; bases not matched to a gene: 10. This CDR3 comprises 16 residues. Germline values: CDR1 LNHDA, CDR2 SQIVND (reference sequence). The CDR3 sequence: CASSRPSGQGADEQFF. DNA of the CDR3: TGTGCCAGTAGTCGACCGTCGGGACAGGGGGCAGATGAGCAGTTCTTC.

Here the CDR3 reads CASSSRDRVVNEQYF. The DNA for the CDR3 is TGTGCCAGCAGTTCTCGGGACAGGGTTGTCAACGAGCAGTACTTC. The rearrangement joins TRBV28 to TRBJ2-7; 9 bases are shared with TRBD1. The CDR3 has 15 residues. Germline CDR1 and CDR2: MDHEN and SYDVKM. The J segment lost 5 bases and the V segment lost 4 bases, leaving 9 bases of the junction unmatched.

The DNA of the CDR3 is TGTGCCAGCAGCTTCGTCGTTTACGAGCAGTACTTC. Its protein is CASSFVVYEQYF. The chain combines TRBV5-8 with TRBJ2-7; D not certain. Germline V gene data show CDR1 as SGHTS and CDR2 as YDEGEE. This CDR3 spans 12 amino acids. V was cut by 2 bases and J by 4 bases, with 7 bases left in between.

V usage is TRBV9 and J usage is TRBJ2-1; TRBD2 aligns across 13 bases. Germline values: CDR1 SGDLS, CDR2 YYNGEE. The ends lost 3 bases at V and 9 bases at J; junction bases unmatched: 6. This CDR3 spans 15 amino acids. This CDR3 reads CASSATSGGALEQFF. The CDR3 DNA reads TGTGCCAGCAGCGCTACTAGCGGGGGGGCTCTTGAGCAGTTCTTC.

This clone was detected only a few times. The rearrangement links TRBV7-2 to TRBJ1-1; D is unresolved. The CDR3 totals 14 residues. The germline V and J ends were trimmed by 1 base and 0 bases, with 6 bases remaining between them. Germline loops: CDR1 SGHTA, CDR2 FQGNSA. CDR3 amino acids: CASSLETLNTEAFF. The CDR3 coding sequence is TGTGCCAGCAGCTTAGAAACACTGAACACTGAAGCTTTCTTT.

CDR3 nucleotide sequence: TGTGCCAGCAGCTTGGGGACAGGGACGGTTCAGCCCCAGCATTTT. This codes for CASSLGTGTVQPQHF. The chain carries TRBV7-2 and TRBJ1-5, with TRBD1 matching 9 bases. V shed 3 bases, J shed 6 bases, and the junction held 6 bases outside the gene matches. The CDR3 loop spans 15 amino acids. Germline CDR1 SGHTA, CDR2 FQGNSA.

In nucleotides, the CDR3 is TGTGCCAGCAGCTTATGGCTAGGAGATGTCAGCTACACCTTC. Protein: CASSLWLGDVSYTF. The chain combines TRBV7-3 with TRBJ1-2; D unresolved. V lost 2 bases, J lost 9 bases, and 16 bases lay in between. CDR3 length: 14 amino acids. CDR1 and CDR2 (germline): SGHTA, FQGTGA.

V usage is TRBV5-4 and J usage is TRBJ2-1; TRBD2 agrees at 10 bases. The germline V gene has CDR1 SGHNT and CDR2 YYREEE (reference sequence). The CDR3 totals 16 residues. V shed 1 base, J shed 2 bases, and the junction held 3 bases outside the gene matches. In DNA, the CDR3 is TGTGCCAGCAGCTTGTGGACTAGCGGTGCCTACAATGAGCAGTTCTTC. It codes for CASSLWTSGAYNEQFF.

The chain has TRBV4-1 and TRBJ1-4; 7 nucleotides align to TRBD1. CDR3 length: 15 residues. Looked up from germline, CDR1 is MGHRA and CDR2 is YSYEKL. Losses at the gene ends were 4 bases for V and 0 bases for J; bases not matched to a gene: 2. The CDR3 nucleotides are TGCGCCAGCAGCCTGGGACAGACAACTAATGAAAAACTGTTTTTT. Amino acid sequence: CASSLGQTTNEKLFF.

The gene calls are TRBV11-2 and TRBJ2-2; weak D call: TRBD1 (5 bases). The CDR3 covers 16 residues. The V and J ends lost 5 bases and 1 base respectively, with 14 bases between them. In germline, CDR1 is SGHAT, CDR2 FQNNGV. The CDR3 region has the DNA TGTGCCAGCAGCCCTCGTAGTCAGGGGAACACCGGGGAGCTGTTTTTT. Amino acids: CASSPRSQGNTGELFF. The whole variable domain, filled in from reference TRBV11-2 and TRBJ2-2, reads EAGVAQSPRYKIIEKRQSVAFWCNPISGHATLYWYQQILGQGPKLLIQFQNNGVVDDSQLPKDRFSAERLKGVDSTLKIQPAKLEDSAVYLCASSPRSQGNTGELFFGEGSRLTVL.

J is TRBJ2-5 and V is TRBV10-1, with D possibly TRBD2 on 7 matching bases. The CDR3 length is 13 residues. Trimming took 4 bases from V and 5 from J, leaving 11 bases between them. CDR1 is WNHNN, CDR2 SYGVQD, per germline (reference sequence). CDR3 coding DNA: TGCGCCAGCAGTGGCGGGGGCGCGGAGACCCAGTACTTC. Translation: CASSGGGAETQYF.

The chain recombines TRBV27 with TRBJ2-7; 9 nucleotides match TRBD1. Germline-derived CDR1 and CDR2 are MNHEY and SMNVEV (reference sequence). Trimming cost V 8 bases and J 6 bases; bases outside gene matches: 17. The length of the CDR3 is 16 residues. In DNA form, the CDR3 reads TGTGCCAGCGGGAACTACAGGACAGGGGCAGGGGGCGAGCAGTACTTC. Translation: CASGNYRTGAGGEQYF.

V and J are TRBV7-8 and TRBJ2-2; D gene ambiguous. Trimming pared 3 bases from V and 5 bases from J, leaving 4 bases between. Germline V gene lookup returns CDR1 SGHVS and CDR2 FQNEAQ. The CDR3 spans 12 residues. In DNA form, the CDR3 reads TGTGCCAGCAGCTTTATGACCGGGGAGCTGTTTTTT. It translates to CASSFMTGELFF.

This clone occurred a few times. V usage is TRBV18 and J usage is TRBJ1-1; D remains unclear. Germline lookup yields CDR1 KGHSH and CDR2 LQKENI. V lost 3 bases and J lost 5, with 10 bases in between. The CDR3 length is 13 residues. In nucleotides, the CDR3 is TGTGCCAGCTCACCTATAGGGAGGACTGAAGCTTTCTTT. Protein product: CASSPIGRTEAFF. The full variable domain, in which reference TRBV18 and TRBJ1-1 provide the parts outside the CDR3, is NAGVMQNPRHLVRRRGQEARLRCSPMKGHSHVYWYRQLPEEGLKFMVYLQKENIIDESGMPKERFSAEFPKEGPSILRIQQVVRGDSAAYFCASSPIGRTEAFFGQGTRLTVV.

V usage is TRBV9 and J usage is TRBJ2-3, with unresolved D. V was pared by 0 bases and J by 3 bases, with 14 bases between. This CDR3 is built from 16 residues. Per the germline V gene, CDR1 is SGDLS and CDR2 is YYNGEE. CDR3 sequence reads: CASSVARLGKTDTQYF. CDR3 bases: TGTGCCAGCAGCGTAGCCAGACTTGGGAAAACAGATACGCAGTATTTT. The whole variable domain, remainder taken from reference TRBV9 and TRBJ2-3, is DSGVTQTPKHLITATGQRVTLRCSPRSGDLSVYWYQQSLDQGLQFLIQYYNGEERAKGNILERFSAQQFPDLHSELNLSSLELGDSALYFCASSVARLGKTDTQYFGPGTRLTVL.

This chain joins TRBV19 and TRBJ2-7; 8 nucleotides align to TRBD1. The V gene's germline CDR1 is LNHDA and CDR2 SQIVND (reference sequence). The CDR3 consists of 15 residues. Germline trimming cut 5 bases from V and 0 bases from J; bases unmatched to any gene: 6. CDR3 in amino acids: CASSGQGYTSYEQYF. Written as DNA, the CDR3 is TGTGCCAGTAGTGGACAGGGATATACCTCCTACGAGCAGTACTTC. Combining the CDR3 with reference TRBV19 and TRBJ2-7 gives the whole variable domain DGGITQSPKYLFRKEGQNVTLSCEQNLNHDAMYWYRQDPGQGLRLIYYSQIVNDFQKGDIAEGYSVSREKKESFPLTVTSAQKNPTAFYLCASSGQGYTSYEQYFGPGTRLTVT.

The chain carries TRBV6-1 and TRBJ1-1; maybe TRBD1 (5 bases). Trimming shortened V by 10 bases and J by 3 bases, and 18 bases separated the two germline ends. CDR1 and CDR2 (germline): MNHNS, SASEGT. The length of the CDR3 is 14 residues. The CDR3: CATKGPGTDTEAFF. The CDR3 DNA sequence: TGTGCCACCAAGGGTCCAGGGACGGACACTGAAGCTTTCTTT.

Written as DNA, the CDR3 is TGTGCCACCAGCAGAGACAGCCCCATGAACACTGAAGCTTTCTTT. Encoded protein: CATSRDSPMNTEAFF. The gene calls are TRBV15 and TRBJ1-1; no reliable D call. With 0 bases removed from V and 0 bases from J, the gap between germline ends came to 8 bases. This CDR3 comprises 15 residues. Per germline, CDR1 LNHNV and CDR2 YYDKDF (reference sequence).

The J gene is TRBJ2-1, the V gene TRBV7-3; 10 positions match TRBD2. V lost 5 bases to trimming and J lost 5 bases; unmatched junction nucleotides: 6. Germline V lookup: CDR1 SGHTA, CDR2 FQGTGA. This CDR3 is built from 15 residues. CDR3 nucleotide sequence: TGTGCCAGCAGCCGAACTAGCGGGACTAACAATGAGCAGTTCTTC. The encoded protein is CASSRTSGTNNEQFF.

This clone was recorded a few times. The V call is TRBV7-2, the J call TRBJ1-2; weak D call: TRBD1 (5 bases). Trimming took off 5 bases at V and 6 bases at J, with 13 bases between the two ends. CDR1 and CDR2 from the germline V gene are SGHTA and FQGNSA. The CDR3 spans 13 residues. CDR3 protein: CASSRETVHGYTF. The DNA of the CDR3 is TGTGCCAGCAGCCGCGAGACAGTCCATGGCTACACCTTC.

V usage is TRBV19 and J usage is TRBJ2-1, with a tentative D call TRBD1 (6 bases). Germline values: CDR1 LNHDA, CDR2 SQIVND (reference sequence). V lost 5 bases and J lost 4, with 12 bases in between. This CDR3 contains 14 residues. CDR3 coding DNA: TGTGCCAGTAGTCCGGGACATATTTACAATGAGCAGTTCTTC. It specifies CASSPGHIYNEQFF.